The clone carrying this T cell receptor (beta chain) has a count of ten or more. Its antigen is not identified. TCRdb redid the calling of the 5' RACE reads with MiXCR, one entry per CDR3 protein. This table holds about 49,000 distinct CDR3 sequences, approximately 11% found once. This entry belongs to a study of neurological immune-mediated disorders. Study-level results: No CDR3 amino acid sequences recurred among expanded clones across subjects, suggesting private repertoires in all groups.

CDR3 length equals 13 residues. With 5 bases removed from V and 5 bases from J, the gap between germline ends came to 10 bases. Time point in this sample: longitudinal time-point 1 (baseline). V usage is TRBV12-3 or TRBV12-4 and J usage is TRBJ1-5, with D perhaps TRBD1 (6 bases). The source material was PBMCs. This sequence was found in a woman aged 40 to 55 in good health. The CDR3: CASSTGSDQPQHF. The CDR3 nucleotides read TGTGCCAGCAGTACAGGGTCCGATCAGCCCCAGCATTTT.